The 5 T cell receptor beta chains listed next were all sequenced from one sample in a study of CD8 T cells in ankylosing spondylitis. TCRdb re-analysed the 5' RACE reads in MiXCR, keeping a single row per CDR3 protein. In the table there are roughly 180,000 distinct CDR3 sequences, approximately 9.9% of which are singletons. Material: blood, either unsorted or a sorted T cell fraction (not recorded which). These receptors originate from a female donor with ankylosing spondylitis or in good health (not recorded which).

Only a few counts were recorded for this clonotype. The J gene is TRBJ2-6, the V gene TRBV2, with 8 bases that match TRBD1. Trimming cost V 0 bases and J 0 bases; bases outside gene matches: 19. Germline V CDR1 and CDR2: SNHLY, FYNNEI. This CDR3 region has 23 residues. The CDR3 loop is CASSEASGTGAPKTGSGANVLTF. For the CDR3, the DNA is TGTGCCAGCAGTGAAGCTTCCGGGACAGGCGCACCAAAGACCGGCTCTGGGGCCAACGTCCTGACTTTC.

CDR3 coding DNA: TGCAGTGCTAGGGGCGGGAGCTCCTACGAGCAGTACTTC. Protein: CSARGGSSYEQYF. The V and J genes are TRBV20-1 and TRBJ2-7; 7 nucleotides agree with TRBD2. Trimming removed 3 bases from V and 0 bases from J; junction bases left unmatched: 2. The CDR3 runs to 13 residues. The germline CDR1 and CDR2 sequences are DFQATT and SNEGSKA (reference sequence).

The J gene is TRBJ1-2, the V gene TRBV28; D remains ambiguous. Trimming took 5 bases from V and 8 from J, leaving 18 bases between them. Per the germline V gene, CDR1 is MDHEN and CDR2 is SYDVKM. The CDR3 is made up of 14 amino acids. CDR3 nucleotides: TGTGCCAGCAGTACCTCTACAAAACCTCCAGGCTACACCTTC. It yields the protein CASSTSTKPPGYTF.

This clonotype was recorded at least ten times. J is TRBJ2-1 and V is TRBV5-1, with D possibly matching TRBD2 (6 bases). The V gene lost 0 bases and the J gene lost 7 bases, with 14 bases spanning the gap. CDR1 and CDR2 from the germline V gene are SGHRS and YFSETQ. CDR3 size: 15 residues. Written as DNA, the CDR3 is TGCGCCAGCAGCTTGGGGAGGGGAACTGGAAATGAGCAGTTCTTC. Amino acid sequence: CASSLGRGTGNEQFF. Drawing the rest from reference TRBV5-1 and TRBJ2-1, the complete variable domain is KAGVTQTPRYLIKTRGQQVTLSCSPISGHRSVSWYQQTPGQGLQFLFEYFSETQRNKGNFPGRFSGRQFSNSRSEMNVSTLELGDSALYLCASSLGRGTGNEQFFGPGTRLTVL.

The CDR3 loop is CSVEGSTENYGYTF. The CDR3 nucleotides are TGCAGCGTTGAAGGTTCGACAGAGAACTATGGCTACACCTTC. The chain is built from TRBV29-1 and TRBJ1-2, with a tentative D call TRBD1 (5 bases). In germline, CDR1 is SQVTM, CDR2 ANQGSEA. This CDR3 spans 14 amino acids. V was trimmed by 1 base and J by 2 bases, leaving 11 bases between them.